Below, 9 T cell receptor beta chains from the same sample are listed, as sequenced in a study of Ad26.COV2.S vaccination and SARS-CoV-2 variants. As for treatment: roughly 20 received Ad26.COV2.S at low or high dose, single or two shots; 5 received placebo; per-sample allocation not given. Sample collection was performed on day 63 after the first vaccine or placebo injection. Produced via immunoSEQ multiplex PCR; TCRdb's table is partial and in-frame only. Of about 460,000 clones listed, about 88% are singletons. Source: peripheral blood, taken in a trial of Ad26.COV2.S vaccine versus placebo. The origin of the receptors is a person between 18 and 65 years old who received the Ad26.COV2.S COVID-19 vaccine or a placebo.

The J gene is TRBJ2-1, the V gene TRBV9; perhaps TRBD2 as D (5 bases). The CDR3 extends over 15 amino acids. The germline V gene encodes CDR1 SGDLS and CDR2 YYNGEE. Trimming pared 0 bases from V and 4 bases from J, leaving 11 bases between. The CDR3 nucleotides are TGTGCCAGCAGCGTAGAGGGCGGGCGGTACAATGAGCAGTTCTTC. Translated, it gives CASSVEGGRYNEQFF.

In its sample, this clone was seen once. The chain uses TRBV7-3 and TRBJ1-1; D is unclear. Germline CDR1 SGHTA, CDR2 FQGTGA. CDR3 length: 13 amino acids. V was pared by 3 bases and J by 2 bases, with 7 bases between. DNA of the CDR3: TGTGCCAGCAGCTTTTTACTAAACACTGAAGCTTTCTTT. This sequence encodes CASSFLLNTEAFF.

This rearrangement joins TRBV5-4 to TRBJ2-1, with 7 positions matching TRBD1. The J segment lost 6 bases and the V segment lost 4 bases, leaving 4 bases of the junction unmatched. Looked up from germline, CDR1 is SGHNT and CDR2 is YYREEE (reference sequence). The CDR3 length is 13 residues. Here the CDR3 reads CASSTTGVNEQFF. Written as DNA, the CDR3 is TGTGCCAGCAGCACAACAGGGGTCAATGAGCAGTTCTTC. Variable domain in full (rest from reference TRBV5-4 and TRBJ2-1): ETGVTQSPTHLIKTRGQQVTLRCSSQSGHNTVSWYQQALGQGPQFIFQYYREEENGRGNFPPRFSGLQFPNYSSELNVNALELDDSALYLCASSTTGVNEQFFGPGTRLTVL.

J is TRBJ1-6 and V is TRBV2; no clear D gene. This CDR3 contains 13 residues. V lost 6 bases and J 5 bases, leaving 8 bases between the germline ends. Germline V gene lookup returns CDR1 SNHLY and CDR2 FYNNEI. CDR3 in amino acids: CASRQSNNSPLHF. The DNA of the CDR3 is TGTGCCAGCAGACAGAGTAATAATTCACCCCTCCACTTT.

This chain connects TRBV9 to TRBJ2-4; weak D call: TRBD2 (7 bases). The germline gives CDR1 SGDLS, CDR2 YYNGEE. The CDR3 spans 17 residues. The V end lost 4 bases, the J end lost 1 base, and 18 bases lay between the germline ends. CDR3 nucleotide sequence: TGTGCCAGCAGCCCCTGGGAGGGGCAGGGGGCCAAAAACATTCAGTACTTC. Its translation is CASSPWEGQGAKNIQYF.

J is TRBJ2-1 and V is TRBV28; TRBD2 agrees at 13 bases. The CDR3 consists of 19 residues. CDR1 and CDR2 (germline): MDHEN, SYDVKM. V shed 4 bases and J 3 bases; nucleotides not matched to a gene: 12. The CDR3 nucleotides are TGTGCCAGCAGTTACGAGCAATTGGGACTAGCGGGGAACTACAATGAGCAGTTCTTC. This translates into CASSYEQLGLAGNYNEQFF.

This chain links TRBV10-3 with TRBJ1-2; 10 positions match TRBD1. V lost 6 bases, J lost 3 bases, and 7 bases stayed unmatched. The CDR3 covers 15 residues. The germline V gene encodes CDR1 ENHRY and CDR2 SYGVKD. The CDR3 here is CAISGDRGRDYGYTF. The CDR3 DNA reads as TGTGCCATCAGCGGCGACAGGGGGCGCGACTATGGCTACACCTTC.

This chain connects TRBV3-1 (or the pseudogene TRBV3-2) to TRBJ1-1, with D possibly matching TRBD1 (6 bases). The CDR3 extends over 16 amino acids. Germline V gene data show CDR1 as LGHDT and CDR2 as YNNKEL (reference sequence). Trimming took 4 bases from V and 1 from J, leaving 16 bases between them. CDR3 residues: CASSLWSPGANTEAFF. The CDR3 bases are TGTGCCAGCAGCCTATGGTCCCCAGGGGCGAACACTGAAGCTTTCTTT.

J is TRBJ2-1 and V is TRBV7-3, with TRBD1 identical over 7 bases. Germline V gene lookup returns CDR1 SGHTA and CDR2 FQGTGA. The CDR3 is 16 amino acids. The V and J ends lost 0 bases and 5 bases, in that order; junction bases with no gene match: 7. The CDR3 spells CASSLTGQGDHNEQFF. The CDR3 nucleotides read TGTGCCAGCAGCTTAACGGGGCAGGGGGACCACAATGAGCAGTTCTTC.